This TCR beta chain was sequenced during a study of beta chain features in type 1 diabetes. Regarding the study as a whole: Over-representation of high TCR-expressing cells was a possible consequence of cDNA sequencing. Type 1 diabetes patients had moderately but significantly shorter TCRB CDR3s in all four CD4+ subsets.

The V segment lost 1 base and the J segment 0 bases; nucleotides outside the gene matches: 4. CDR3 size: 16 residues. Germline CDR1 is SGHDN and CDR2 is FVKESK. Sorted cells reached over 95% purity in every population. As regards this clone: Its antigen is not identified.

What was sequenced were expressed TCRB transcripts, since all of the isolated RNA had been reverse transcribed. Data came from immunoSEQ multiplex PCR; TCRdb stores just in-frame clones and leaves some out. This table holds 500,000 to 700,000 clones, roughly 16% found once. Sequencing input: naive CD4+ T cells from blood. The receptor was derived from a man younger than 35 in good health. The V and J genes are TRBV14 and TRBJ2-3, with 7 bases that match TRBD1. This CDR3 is CASSQAGTVSTDTQYF. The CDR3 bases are TGTGCCAGCAGCCAAGCCGGGACAGTTAGCACAGATACGCAGTATTTT. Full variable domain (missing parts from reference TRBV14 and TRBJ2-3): EAGVTQFPSHSVIEKGQTVTLRCDPISGHDNLYWYRRVMGKEIKFLLHFVKESKQDESGMPNNRFLAERTGGTYSTLKVQPAELEDSGVYFCASSQAGTVSTDTQYFGPGTRLTVL.